These T cell receptor beta chains were read from a single sample in a study of STAT5B mutations in CD4+ large granular lymphocyte leukemia. The table came from immunoSEQ multiplex PCR; TCRdb's copy has only in-frame clones and leaves some out. The table includes tens of thousands of clones, about 85% detected once. The specimen sequenced was CD4+ T cells from blood buffy coats. Every receptor here comes from a human donor in good health. Each CDR3 is given with its conserved first and last residue. The D gene is left open where the match is weak. Some rows have no size entry. The others give once, few or many, or a class for an expanded clone.

j_call v_call d_call clone_size cdr3_aa cdr3_nt
TRBJ2-7 TRBV5-1 - - CASSLQGNEQYF TGCGCCAGCAGCTTACAGGGAAACGAGCAGTACTTC
TRBJ2-5 TRBV30 - - CAWTDYALETQYF TGTGCCTGGACTGACTACGCCCTCGAGACCCAGTACTTC
TRBJ2-3 TRBV19 TRBD1 - CASRGGQGRVDTQYF TGTGCCAGTAGAGGTGGACAGGGCCGGGTGGATACGCAGTATTTT
TRBJ2-7 TRBV4-2 TRBD1 - CASSPRGGGDPYEQYF TGTGCCAGCAGCCCCCGAGGGGGCGGTGATCCTTACGAGCAGTACTTC
TRBJ1-4 TRBV18 - - CASSSQGGGEKLFF TGTGCCAGCTCATCGCAAGGCGGGGGTGAAAAACTGTTTTTT
TRBJ2-1 TRBV28 - - CASSLSTGVSGSEQFF TGTGCCAGCAGTTTATCGACAGGGGTTAGCGGGAGTGAGCAGTTCTTC
TRBJ2-5 TRBV7-8 - once CASRGRQGGEQETQYF TGTGCCAGCAGGGGAAGGCAGGGCGGGGAACAAGAGACCCAGTACTTC
TRBJ2-5 TRBV11-2 TRBD2 - CASSFPGTSVKTQYF TGTGCCAGCAGCTTCCCCGGGACTAGCGTGAAGACCCAGTACTTC
TRBJ2-1 TRBV11-2 TRBD2 - CASSLSPRGLAGNEQFF TGTGCCAGCAGCTTAAGCCCCCGGGGACTAGCGGGGAATGAGCAGTTCTTC
TRBJ1-5 TRBV6-1 - - CATGYSNQPQHF TGTGCCACGGGGTATAGCAATCAGCCCCAGCATTTT
TRBJ2-7 TRBV27 TRBD2 - CASSPWGSGGEQYF TGTGCCAGCAGTCCCTGGGGGTCGGGAGGCGAGCAGTACTTC
TRBJ1-2 TRBV27 TRBD1 - CASSFRQGHGYTF TGTGCCAGCAGTTTCCGACAGGGGCATGGCTACACCTTC
TRBJ2-1 TRBV5-4 TRBD2 once CASSRPGGRSYNEQFF TGTGCCAGCAGCCGTCCCGGGGGGAGGTCCTACAATGAGCAGTTCTTC
TRBJ2-1 TRBV27 TRBD2 - CASSISGTDYVGDEQFF TGTGCCAGCAGTATTAGCGGGACGGATTATGTAGGGGATGAGCAGTTCTTC
TRBJ2-3 TRBV27 - - CASSLRGALGDTQYF TGTGCCAGCAGTTTACGGGGGGCTCTAGGGGATACGCAGTATTTT
TRBJ1-5 TRBV19 - - CASSPKSGPPGNQPQHF TGTGCCAGTAGTCCCAAAAGTGGTCCCCCGGGGAACCAGCCCCAGCATTTT